Presented here are 3 T cell receptor beta chains from one specimen sequenced in a study of T cells in Graves' hyperthyroidism and ophthalmopathy. RNA transcripts were the template for amplifying TCR beta CDR3 regions. In the first-round RT-PCR of the TCR CDR3, the HTBI primer set was used. TCRdb recomputed calls from the multiplex PCR reads with MiXCR, one row per CDR3 protein. Found here are roughly 710,000 distinct CDR3 sequences, 35% of them singletons; the top ten hold roughly 30%. Material for sequencing was blood. The receptors originated from a woman in her 40s with Graves' hyperthyroidism.

A word on this clonotype: The CDR3 ends on some other residue instead of the conserved phenylalanine or tryptophan, so this is likely a read error. The V and J genes are TRBV19 and TRBJ1-1; D unresolved. The V gene lost 7 bases and the J gene lost 0 bases, with 24 bases spanning the gap. The CDR3 contains 18 residues. Germline CDR1 LNHDA, CDR2 SQIVND (reference sequence). CDR3 sequence: CASIRFHPVQTVNTEAFL. The DNA for the CDR3 is TGTGCCAGTATTAGGTTCCATCCCGTCCAAACAGTGAACACTGAAGCTTTCCTT.

This clonotype has ten or more counts. Relative to the germline gene, one junction end is altered; a read error may explain this. The chain joins TRBV5-1 to TRBJ1-1; no reliable D call. Per the germline V gene, CDR1 is SGHRS and CDR2 is YFSETQ. There are 13 residues in the CDR3. CDR3 amino acids: CASSAGSNTEAFF. DNA of the CDR3: TGTGCCAGCAGTGCTGGGTCGAACACTGAAGCTTTCTTT.

The table lists this clonotype with a count of one. The rearrangement joins TRBV7-9 to TRBJ1-4; 7 bases agree with TRBD1. The germline CDR1 and CDR2 sequences are SEHNR and FQNEAQ (reference sequence). Trimming cost V 4 bases and J 8 bases; bases outside gene matches: 10. The CDR3 loop spans 15 amino acids. The CDR3 protein is CASSSPQGIGEKLFF. Here the CDR3 DNA reads TGTGCCAGCAGCTCACCACAGGGGATTGGGGAAAAACTGTTTTTT. The full variable domain, its missing parts supplied by reference TRBV7-9 and TRBJ1-4, is DTGVSQNPRHKITKRGQNVTFRCDPISEHNRLYWYRQTLGQGPEFLTYFQNEAQLEKSRLLSDRFSAERPKGSFSTLEIQRTEQGDSAMYLCASSSPQGIGEKLFFGSGTQLSVL.